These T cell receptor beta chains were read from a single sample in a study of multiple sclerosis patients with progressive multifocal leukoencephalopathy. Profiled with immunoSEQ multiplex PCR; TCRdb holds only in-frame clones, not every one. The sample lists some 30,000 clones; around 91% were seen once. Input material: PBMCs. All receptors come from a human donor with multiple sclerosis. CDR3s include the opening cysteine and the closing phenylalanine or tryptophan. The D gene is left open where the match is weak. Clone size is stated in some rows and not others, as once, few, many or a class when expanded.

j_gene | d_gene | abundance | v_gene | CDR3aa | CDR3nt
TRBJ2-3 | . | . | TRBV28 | CASPCGSTDTQYF | TGTGCCAGCCCCTGCGGAAGCACAGATACGCAGTATTTT
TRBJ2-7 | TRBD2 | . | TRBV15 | CATSRDRLAGGEQYF | TGTGCCACCAGCAGAGATCGACTAGCGGGAGGCGAGCAGTACTTC
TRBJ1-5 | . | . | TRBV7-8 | CASSLGWGNQPQHF | TGTGCCAGCAGCTTAGGTTGGGGGAATCAGCCCCAGCATTTT
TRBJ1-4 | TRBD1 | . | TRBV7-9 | CASSLGQGREKLFF | TGTGCCAGCAGCCTCGGACAGGGTCGGGAAAAACTGTTTTTT
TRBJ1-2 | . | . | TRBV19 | CASSLSASGNYGYTF | TGTGCCAGTAGTCTAAGCGCATCGGGCAACTATGGCTACACCTTC
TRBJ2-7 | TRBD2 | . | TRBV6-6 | CASSSGTSGGAVEQYF | TGTGCCAGCAGTTCCGGGACTAGCGGGGGCGCGGTAGAGCAGTACTTC
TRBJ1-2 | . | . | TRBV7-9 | CASSLRGENYGYTF | TGTGCCAGCAGCTTACGAGGGGAAAACTATGGCTACACCTTC
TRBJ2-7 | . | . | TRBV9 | CASSVTGGPYEQYF | TGTGCCAGCAGCGTGACCGGGGGCCCCTACGAGCAGTACTTC
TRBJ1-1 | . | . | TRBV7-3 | CASSEGIRAEAFF | TGTGCCAGCAGTGAGGGCATCAGGGCTGAAGCTTTCTTT
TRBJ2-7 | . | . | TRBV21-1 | CASSNYRVWPPGKQYF | TGTGCCAGCAGCAACTACAGGGTATGGCCTCCTGGGAAGCAGTACTTC
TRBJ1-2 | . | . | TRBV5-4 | CASSSQTDGVDGYTF | TGTGCCAGCAGCTCGCAGACTGACGGGGTGGATGGCTACACCTTC
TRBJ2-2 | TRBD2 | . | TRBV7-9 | CASSLSLGGPGELFF | TGTGCCAGCAGCTTAAGTCTGGGAGGGCCCGGGGAGCTGTTTTTT
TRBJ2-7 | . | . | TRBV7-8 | CASSLNTGTSNEQYF | TGTGCCAGCAGCTTAAATACGGGAACAAGCAACGAGCAGTACTTC
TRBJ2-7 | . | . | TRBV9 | CASSVYGRSYEQYF | TGTGCCAGCAGCGTTTACGGCAGATCCTACGAGCAGTACTTC
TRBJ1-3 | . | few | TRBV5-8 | CASSLVGRSGNTIYF | TGTGCCAGCAGCTTGGTTGGGAGATCTGGAAACACCATATATTTT
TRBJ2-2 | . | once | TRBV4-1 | CASSHYTGELFF | TGCGCCAGCAGCCATTACACCGGGGAGCTGTTTTTT
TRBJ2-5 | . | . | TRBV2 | CASSDRRRAPEETQYF | TGTGCCAGCAGTGATCGCAGGAGAGCACCTGAAGAGACCCAGTACTTC
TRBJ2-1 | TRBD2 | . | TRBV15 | CATRRAFGGGRREQFF | TGTGCCACCAGGAGAGCTTTTGGTGGCGGGAGAAGGGAGCAGTTCTTC
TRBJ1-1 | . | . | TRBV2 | CASSVTGGTEAFF | TGTGCCAGCAGTGTAACCGGTGGGACTGAAGCTTTCTTT
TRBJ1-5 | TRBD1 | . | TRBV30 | CAWSVPGGNQPQHF | TGTGCCTGGAGTGTCCCAGGGGGAAATCAGCCCCAGCATTTT
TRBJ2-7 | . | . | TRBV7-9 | CASSSAGYSYEQYF | TGTGCCAGCAGCTCAGCGGGTTATTCCTACGAGCAGTACTTC
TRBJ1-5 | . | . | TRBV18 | CASSPARGGDQPQHF | TGTGCCAGCTCACCAGCTCGCGGGGGCGATCAGCCCCAGCATTTT
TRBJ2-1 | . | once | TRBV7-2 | CASSLTRSRSEQFF | TGTGCCAGCAGCTTAACCCGGTCCCGAAGTGAGCAGTTCTTC
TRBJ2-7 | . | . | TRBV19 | CARGWGAAWGTNYEQYF | TGTGCTCGTGGGTGGGGCGCTGCGTGGGGGACAAACTACGAGCAGTACTTC
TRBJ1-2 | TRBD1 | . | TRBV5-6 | CASSPLGQENYGYTF | TGTGCCAGCAGCCCACTGGGACAGGAGAACTATGGCTACACCTTC
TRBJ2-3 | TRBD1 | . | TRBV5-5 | CASAGTGGVTDTQYF | TGTGCCAGCGCTGGTACAGGGGGTGTCACAGATACGCAGTATTTT
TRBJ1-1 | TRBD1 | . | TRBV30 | CAWGYRTGTEAFF | TGTGCCTGGGGGTACAGGACAGGCACTGAAGCTTTCTTT
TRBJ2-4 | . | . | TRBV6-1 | CASSEWEDKNIQYF | TGTGCCAGCAGTGAATGGGAGGACAAAAACATTCAGTACTTC
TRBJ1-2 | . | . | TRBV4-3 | CASSQDPQLNYGYTF | TGCGCCAGCAGCCAAGATCCCCAGCTCAACTATGGCTACACCTTC
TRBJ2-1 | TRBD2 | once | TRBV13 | CASRGLADNEQFF | TGTGCCAGCAGGGGGCTAGCGGACAATGAGCAGTTCTTC
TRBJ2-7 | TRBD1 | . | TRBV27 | CASGRDRRYEQYF | TGTGCCAGCGGCCGGGACAGGCGCTACGAGCAGTACTTC
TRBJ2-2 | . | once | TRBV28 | CASWGQANTGELFF | TGTGCCAGCTGGGGGCAGGCGAACACCGGGGAGCTGTTTTTT
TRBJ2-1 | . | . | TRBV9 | CASSVTTYNEQFF | TGTGCCAGCAGCGTGACCACCTACAATGAGCAGTTCTTC
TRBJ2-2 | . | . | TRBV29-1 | CSAGPSNTGELFF | TGCAGCGCCGGGCCCTCGAACACCGGGGAGCTGTTTTTT
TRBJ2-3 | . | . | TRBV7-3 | CASSLGPVPDTQYF | TGTGCCAGCAGCTTGGGACCGGTCCCAGATACGCAGTATTTT
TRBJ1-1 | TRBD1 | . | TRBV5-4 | CASSSTTGEAFF | TGTGCCAGCAGCTCGACGACAGGGGAAGCTTTCTTT
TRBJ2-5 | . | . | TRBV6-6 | CASTLGGGPGEQYF | TGTGCCAGCACCCTAGGGGGTGGCCCGGGGGAGCAGTACTTC
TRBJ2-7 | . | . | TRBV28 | CASSLGTYEQYF | TGTGCCAGCAGTTTGGGGACCTACGAGCAGTACTTC